These 9 T cell receptor beta chains originate from one sample sequenced in a study of T-cell memory formation after mild COVID-19. TCRdb recomputed calls from the 5' RACE reads with MiXCR, one row per CDR3 protein. The sample lists some 260,000 distinct CDR3 sequences, roughly 17% occurring once. Sequencing was done on a sample of PBMCs or a T cell subset sorted from them (not recorded which). The receptors shown here come from a man between 18 and 35 years old who had mild COVID-19 (a few samples of this study predate the infection). Cell type and time point are not known.

The chain carries TRBV6-2 or TRBV6-3 and TRBJ1-1; D is ambiguous. V lost 2 bases and J lost 5, with 12 bases in between. Germline CDR1 and CDR2: MNHEY and SVGEGT. The CDR3 length is 14 residues. The CDR3 sequence: CASSYTLRATEAFF. CDR3 nucleotide sequence: TGTGCCAGCAGTTACACACTTCGGGCGACTGAAGCTTTCTTT.

The chain is built from TRBV5-6 and TRBJ2-5; the match to TRBD2 covers 9 bases. V gave up 1 base and J gave up 1 base; unmatched junction bases: 5. The CDR3 length is 16 residues. CDR1 and CDR2 (germline): SGHDT, YYEEEE. CDR3 coding DNA: TGTGCCAGCAGCTTGCTTAGCGGGGGAGTCCAAGAGACCCAGTACTTC. Its protein is CASSLLSGGVQETQYF.

The genes are TRBV4-2 and TRBJ2-1; TRBD1 aligns across 7 bases. V trimming: 5 bases; J trimming: 0 bases; junction bases outside the gene matches: 10. Germline CDR1 is LGHNA and CDR2 is YNFKEQ. The CDR3 length is 17 residues. This CDR3 is CASSEGASWSSYNEQFF. In DNA, the CDR3 is TGTGCCAGCAGCGAGGGGGCTTCTTGGAGCTCCTACAATGAGCAGTTCTTC.

V gene TRBV5-6 combines with J gene TRBJ1-4; D is ambiguous. Trimming cost V 1 base and J 7 bases, with 8 bases left between them. From germline, CDR1 is SGHDT and CDR2 YYEEEE. The CDR3 has 13 residues. The CDR3 DNA follows: TGTGCCAGCAGCTTGTCAGGCGCTGAAAAACTGTTTTTT. Amino acids: CASSLSGAEKLFF.

The table lists this clonotype with a few counts. V and J are TRBV20-1 and TRBJ2-3, with 10 bases that match TRBD2. Trimming cost V 6 bases and J 6 bases; bases outside gene matches: 12. The CDR3 length is 15 residues. Germline CDR1 is DFQATT and CDR2 is SNEGSKA (reference sequence). CDR3 residues: CSASPASGGQDTQYF. The DNA for the CDR3 is TGCAGTGCCAGCCCGGCTAGCGGGGGCCAGGATACGCAGTATTTT.

This clonotype was seen repeatedly, ten times or more. The CDR3 region is CASSLFEKLFF. CDR3 DNA: TGTGCCAGCAGCTTGTTTGAAAAACTGTTTTTT. This chain joins TRBV7-9 and TRBJ1-4; the D is unclear. Germline V gene data show CDR1 as SEHNR and CDR2 as FQNEAQ (reference sequence). The V gene lost 3 bases and the J gene lost 7 bases, with 3 bases spanning the gap. CDR3 size: 11 residues.

Only a few counts were recorded for this clonotype. The gene calls are TRBV4-1 and TRBJ2-7; D might be TRBD1 (5 bases). Germline CDR1 MGHRA, CDR2 YSYEKL. With 0 bases removed from V and 11 bases from J, the gap between germline ends came to 14 bases. CDR3 size: 13 residues. CDR3 DNA sequence: TGCGCCAGCAGCCAAGATTGGGGCAGCCAAGAGTACTTC. It codes for CASSQDWGSQEYF.

This clonotype was counted many times. The J gene is TRBJ2-1, the V gene TRBV9; 7 positions match TRBD2. This CDR3 has 16 residues. Germline CDR1 and CDR2: SGDLS and YYNGEE. After removal of 0 bases from V and 1 base from J, the junction contained 4 bases not matched to a gene. CDR3 region: CASSVAGAGSYNEQFF. The CDR3 DNA follows: TGTGCCAGCAGCGTAGCGGGAGCGGGGTCCTACAATGAGCAGTTCTTC.

The chain links TRBV12-3 or TRBV12-4 to TRBJ1-4, with D hard to call. This CDR3 contains 18 residues. V lost 0 bases and J 5 bases, leaving 19 bases between the germline ends. The CDR3 DNA reads as TGTGCCAGCAGTTTAGCTAGATTAAGGTTCCCGGAGAATGAAAAACTGTTTTTT. Its protein product is CASSLARLRFPENEKLFF.